A single sample gave rise to the 30 T cell receptor beta chains below, sequenced in a study of human T cells and chemical hapten exposure. MiXCR, run by TCRdb on the RACE reads, gives a single entry per CDR3 protein. The sample contains 40,000 to 50,000 distinct CDR3 sequences, 3.5% to 4% of which appear only once. Time point described: patch test 1, 2 weeks after DPC sensitization. Treatment of the sample: therapeutic diphenylcyclopropenone sensitization with weekly scalp DPC. Total RNA came from unfractionated whole blood. The sample consisted of whole blood, taken in connection with sensitization to the hapten diphenylcyclopropenone (DPC). Receptors originate from a man aged 45-65 years with alopecia areata. Some clones in this sample may be carry-over from other donors' samples.

In this sample, this clonotype turned up many times. The chain links TRBV5-1 to TRBJ2-2; a weak D match, TRBD1 (6 bases). The length of the CDR3 is 16 residues. With 0 bases removed from V and 2 bases from J, the gap between germline ends came to 11 bases. Germline V lookup: CDR1 SGHRS, CDR2 YFSETQ. The CDR3 region has the DNA TGCGCCAGCAGCTTGGAGTCAGGGGTAAACACCGGGGAGCTGTTTTTT. It translates to CASSLESGVNTGELFF.

Many counts were recorded for this clonotype. The rearrangement links TRBV10-2 to TRBJ2-5, with a weak D call TRBD2 (6 bases). Deletions cut 2 bases from V and 4 bases from J, with 8 bases between. The V gene's germline CDR1 is WSHSY and CDR2 SAAADI. The CDR3 extends over 13 amino acids. This CDR3 reads CASSEVGLETQYF. The CDR3 DNA is TGCGCCAGCAGTGAGGTGGGACTAGAGACCCAGTACTTC.

This clonotype has ten or more counts. The chain uses TRBV5-1 and TRBJ2-1; 8 positions match TRBD2. V gave up 4 bases and J gave up 0 bases; unmatched junction bases: 3. The CDR3 spans 15 residues. Germline-derived CDR1 and CDR2 are SGHRS and YFSETQ. The CDR3 sequence: CASSRSGSSYNEQFF. CDR3 in DNA: TGCGCCAGCAGCCGGAGCGGGAGCTCCTACAATGAGCAGTTCTTC. The full variable domain, rest sourced from reference TRBV5-1 and TRBJ2-1, is KAGVTQTPRYLIKTRGQQVTLSCSPISGHRSVSWYQQTPGQGLQFLFEYFSETQRNKGNFPGRFSGRQFSNSRSEMNVSTLELGDSALYLCASSRSGSSYNEQFFGPGTRLTVL.

This clonotype was counted at least ten times. The chain carries TRBV29-1 and TRBJ2-3; D is ambiguous. Trimming cost V 4 bases and J 9 bases, with 14 bases left between them. Germline V lookup: CDR1 SQVTM, CDR2 ANQGSEA. This CDR3 has 12 residues. The CDR3 bases are TGCAGCGTTGCCCCCCAGGAGTGGACGCAGTATTTT. The encoded protein is CSVAPQEWTQYF.

In its sample, this clonotype was seen many times. V usage is TRBV9 and J usage is TRBJ2-3, with 8 bases lining up with TRBD2. V lost 4 bases and J lost 6; bases outside the gene matches: 10. Germline values: CDR1 SGDLS, CDR2 YYNGEE. CDR3 length: 15 amino acids. In nucleotides, the CDR3 is TGTGCCAGCAGCATCCGGACTAGCCCCGGGGATACGCAGTATTTT. It is translated as CASSIRTSPGDTQYF.

This clonotype came up many times. V usage is TRBV11-2 and J usage is TRBJ2-1; D is uncertain. Trimming shortened V by 3 bases and J by 9 bases, and 15 bases separated the two germline ends. This CDR3 comprises 14 residues. Germline V lookup: CDR1 SGHAT, CDR2 FQNNGV. CDR3 residues: CASSFSMGISEQFF. CDR3 nucleotide sequence: TGTGCCAGCAGCTTTAGTATGGGAATTAGTGAGCAGTTCTTC.

This clonotype has ten or more counts. The V call is TRBV24-1, the J call TRBJ2-3, with D possibly matching TRBD1 (6 bases). V lost 3 bases and J 4 bases, leaving 13 bases between the germline ends. Looked up from germline, CDR1 is KGHDR and CDR2 is SFDVKD. The CDR3 contains 15 residues. CDR3 nucleotide sequence: TGTGCCACCAGTGATCCCGCAGGGGCGGCAGATACGCAGTATTTT. Amino acid sequence: CATSDPAGAADTQYF.

On this clonotype itself: Just one base apart from a much larger clone, this may be a read error. No conserved phenylalanine or tryptophan ends this CDR3, so it is likely a read error. The rearrangement uses TRBV5-6 and TRBJ1-5; TRBD1 matches 9 bases. With 0 bases clipped from V and 4 bases from J, the junction kept 2 bases outside the gene matches. Looked up from germline, CDR1 is SGHDT and CDR2 is YYEEEE. This CDR3 has 15 residues. The CDR3 region is CASSLGTGANQPQHL. The CDR3 DNA follows: TGTGCCAGCAGCTTGGGGACAGGGGCTAATCAGCCCCAGCATCTT.

A few counts support this clonotype. CDR3 DNA: TGTGCCTGGATCCTGAACATGAACACTGAAGCTTTCTTT. Protein: CAWILNMNTEAFF. This chain uses TRBV30 with TRBJ1-1; D not certain. Germline V lookup: CDR1 GTSNPN, CDR2 SVGIG (reference sequence). This CDR3 spans 13 amino acids. Trimming removed 4 bases at V and 0 bases at J, with 9 bases between.

This clonotype was detected ten times or more. The chain carries TRBV18 and TRBJ1-1, with D maybe TRBD1 (5 bases). Germline V gives CDR1 KGHSH, CDR2 LQKENI. V was trimmed by 4 bases and J by 1 base, leaving 7 bases between them. This CDR3 region has 13 residues. Written as DNA, the CDR3 is TGTGCCAGCTCACAGACAGAGAACACTGAAGCTTTCTTT. Residues: CASSQTENTEAFF.

This clonotype has a count of ten or more. This chain links TRBV24-1 with TRBJ2-3; TRBD1 might be the D (6 bases). The CDR3 spans 14 residues. V was clipped by 4 bases and J by 6 bases, with 13 bases between them. Germline V CDR1 and CDR2: KGHDR, SFDVKD. CDR3 sequence reads: CATSDHQGSDTQYF. CDR3 DNA sequence: TGTGCCACCAGTGACCACCAGGGGAGCGATACGCAGTATTTT.

Many counts were recorded for this clonotype. CDR3 sequence reads: CASSDRQEPSNQPQHF. In DNA form, the CDR3 reads TGTGCCAGCAGTGATCGACAGGAGCCCTCCAATCAGCCCCAGCATTTT. The rearrangement uses TRBV28 and TRBJ1-5; D is possibly TRBD1 (6 bases). The CDR3 loop spans 16 amino acids. V lost 5 bases and J lost 3, with 17 bases in between. From germline, CDR1 is MDHEN and CDR2 SYDVKM.

This clonotype came up a few times. The J gene is TRBJ1-5, the V gene TRBV6-1; D not resolved. This CDR3 comprises 15 residues. CDR1 MNHNS and CDR2 SASEGT come from the germline V gene. V lost 2 bases and J 4 bases, leaving 12 bases between the germline ends. DNA of the CDR3: TGTGCCAGCAGTGAAATGGCAGGCGCTAATCAGCCCCAGCATTTT. The encoded protein is CASSEMAGANQPQHF.

This clonotype was counted many times. The chain uses TRBV30 and TRBJ2-3, with 14 positions matching TRBD2. The CDR3 extends over 16 amino acids. J gave up 3 bases and V 2 bases, and 4 bases lay outside the gene matches. CDR1 and CDR2 from the germline V gene are GTSNPN and SVGIG (reference sequence). DNA of the CDR3: TGTGCCTGGAGTTCCGGGACTAGCGGGAGAACAGATACGCAGTATTTT. Encoded protein: CAWSSGTSGRTDTQYF.

This clonotype has a handful of counts. This rearrangement joins TRBV6-1 to TRBJ1-5; tentatively, D is TRBD1 (5 bases). This CDR3 has 15 residues. Between the trimmed V and J ends, which lost 5 bases and 5 bases, there was a span of 16 bases. Per the germline V gene, CDR1 is MNHNS and CDR2 is SASEGT. CDR3 sequence reads: CASSWTWDSHQPQHF. CDR3 DNA sequence: TGTGCCAGCAGTTGGACATGGGATTCGCATCAGCCCCAGCATTTT.

The table lists this clonotype with many counts. This sequence joins TRBV6-1 and TRBJ2-7; the D gene is possibly TRBD1 (6 bases). The CDR3 totals 18 residues. Trimming stripped 4 bases from V and 0 bases from J, with 22 bases between. From germline, CDR1 is MNHNS and CDR2 SASEGT. The CDR3 here is CASSVGRKSGTLSYEQYF. In nucleotides, the CDR3 is TGTGCCAGCAGTGTGGGGCGAAAGTCCGGGACACTCTCCTACGAGCAGTACTTC.

This clonotype was recorded at least ten times. V gene TRBV12-3 or TRBV12-4 combines with J gene TRBJ1-4; D is unresolved. This CDR3 contains 14 residues. The ends were cut back, 7 bases at V and 11 bases at J, with 20 bases in the middle. CDR3 sequence reads: CASTPYEGVKKLFF. The CDR3 DNA sequence: TGTGCCAGCACCCCTTACGAGGGCGTGAAGAAACTGTTTTTT.

This clonotype was recorded at least ten times. V gene TRBV28 combines with J gene TRBJ2-5; D remains ambiguous. The CDR3 has 13 residues. Trimming cost V 4 bases and J 14 bases, with 20 bases left between them. Germline-derived CDR1 and CDR2 are MDHEN and SYDVKM. Here the CDR3 reads CASSSAVQFPPYF. The DNA of the CDR3 is TGTGCCAGCAGTTCCGCCGTACAATTCCCGCCCTACTTC.

This clonotype was observed many times. V is TRBV5-1 and J is TRBJ2-7; 10 bases agree with TRBD1. V lost 7 bases, J lost 4 bases, and 8 bases stayed unmatched. CDR1 and CDR2 (germline): SGHRS, YFSETQ. CDR3 length: 14 amino acids. CDR3 nucleotides: TGCGCCAGCGGACCGGGACAGGGGTCTTACGAGCAGTACTTC. Its protein is CASGPGQGSYEQYF.

Ten or more counts support this clonotype. The chain employs TRBV28 and TRBJ1-6; D not resolved. V was cut by 7 bases and J by 3 bases, with 19 bases left in between. The CDR3 is 17 amino acids. CDR1 MDHEN and CDR2 SYDVKM come from the germline V gene. CDR3 nucleotide sequence: TGTGCCAGCAATTCCGAGGGCACCAATTACTATAATTCACCCCTCCACTTT. Translating it yields CASNSEGTNYYNSPLHF.

V usage is TRBV7-9 and J usage is TRBJ2-2; TRBD1 or TRBD2 may be the D gene (5 bases each). Germline V CDR1 and CDR2: SEHNR, FQNEAQ (reference sequence). The length of the CDR3 is 13 residues. The germline V and J ends were trimmed by 5 bases and 3 bases, with 7 bases remaining between them. CDR3 nucleotides: TGTGCCAGCAGCAGGGGACACACCGGGGAGCTGTTTTTT. Translated: CASSRGHTGELFF.

This clonotype showed up many times. V usage is TRBV6-6 and J usage is TRBJ2-6; perhaps TRBD1 as D (6 bases). The V gene's germline CDR1 is MNHNY and CDR2 SVGAGI (reference sequence). The CDR3 length is 19 residues. Trimming stripped 4 bases from V and 0 bases from J, with 19 bases between. CDR3 region: CASSSPLSTGTSGANVLTF. The CDR3 nucleotides read TGTGCCAGCAGTTCCCCCCTTTCGACAGGAACCTCTGGGGCCAACGTCCTGACTTTC.

This clonotype was detected many times. The chain couples TRBV3-1 to TRBJ2-2; D not resolved. The ends were cut back, 0 bases at V and 6 bases at J, with 23 bases in the middle. From germline, CDR1 is LGHDT and CDR2 YNNKEL (reference sequence). The CDR3 is made up of 19 amino acids. The CDR3 reads CASSQDINRIGSNSGELFF. The CDR3 DNA is TGTGCCAGCAGCCAAGATATTAATAGGATTGGGTCGAATTCCGGGGAGCTGTTTTTT.

This clonotype was recorded many times. The chain uses TRBV28 and TRBJ2-5; D remains ambiguous. This CDR3 contains 13 residues. Germline V lookup: CDR1 MDHEN, CDR2 SYDVKM. V gave up 6 bases and J gave up 0 bases, with 8 bases separating them. DNA of the CDR3: TGTGCCAGCAGCCCTAGTGACCAAGAGACCCAGTACTTC. Translated: CASSPSDQETQYF.

This clonotype showed up many times. The chain has TRBV6-2 or TRBV6-3 and TRBJ1-5, with 8 bases identical to TRBD1. V lost 6 bases and J lost 2; bases outside the gene matches: 3. Germline CDR1 is MNHEY and CDR2 is SVGEGT. The CDR3 extends over 14 amino acids. CDR3: CASRETGGNQPQHF. Here the CDR3 DNA reads TGTGCCAGCAGGGAGACAGGGGGCAATCAGCCCCAGCATTTT.

Turning to this clonotype: It is likely a read error, because the conserved phenylalanine at the end of the CDR3 is missing. This chain links TRBV23-1 with TRBJ2-7; D is unclear. TRBV23-1 is identified as an open reading frame with a role that is uncertain. Trimming removed 4 bases at V and 2 bases at J, with 9 bases between. The CDR3 is made up of 13 amino acids. The DNA of the CDR3 is TGCGCCAGCAGTCGAGAAGGACCCTACGAGCAGTACCTT. Translation gives CASSREGPYEQYL.

This clonotype was counted at least ten times. The rearrangement joins TRBV29-1 to TRBJ2-1, with 11 positions matching TRBD2. The junction had 8 bases not matched to a gene; V was cut back by 6 bases and J by 4 bases. This CDR3 has 15 amino acids. Germline values: CDR1 SQVTM, CDR2 ANQGSEA. The CDR3 DNA reads TGCAGCGTCTCTAGACTAGCGGGAAAGTACAATGAGCAGTTCTTC. Translating it yields CSVSRLAGKYNEQFF.

This clonotype turned up a few times. The chain recombines TRBV28 with TRBJ2-1, with a tentative D call TRBD2 (6 bases). Germline CDR1 is MDHEN and CDR2 is SYDVKM. V lost 4 bases and J 4 bases, leaving 11 bases between the germline ends. The CDR3 covers 14 residues. The CDR3 nucleotides read TGTGCCAGCAGTTATGAGGGACTTTACAATGAGCAGTTCTTC. Residues: CASSYEGLYNEQFF.

The V gene is TRBV12-3 or TRBV12-4, the J gene TRBJ2-1, with D possibly called TRBD1 or TRBD2 (6 bases each). V lost 7 bases to trimming and J lost 4 bases, with 17 bases between them. The CDR3 covers 15 residues. CDR3 coding DNA: TGTGCCAGCAAGCCGGGGGCGGGCGCGTACAATGAGCAGTTCTTC. Its protein product is CASKPGAGAYNEQFF.

This clonotype was recorded at least ten times. The J gene is TRBJ1-6, the V gene TRBV7-9, with unresolved D. V lost 1 base to trimming and J lost 7 bases, with 17 bases between them. Germline CDR1 and CDR2: SEHNR and FQNEAQ (reference sequence). The CDR3 sequence is 17 residues long. The CDR3 here is CASSLDPLGSRNSPLHF. In nucleotides, the CDR3 is TGTGCCAGCAGCTTAGATCCTCTCGGCAGTCGGAATTCACCCCTCCACTTT.